The clone carrying this TCR beta chain has at least ten counts. As yet, its antigen is unknown. During its preparation, the TCRbeta library received unique molecular identifiers. MiXCR, applied by TCRdb to the PCR reads, yields one record per CDR3 protein. The sample lists under 300,000 distinct CDR3 sequences, around a tenth occurring once. The sample is drawn from a study of T-cell reconstitution after alpha-beta-depleted transplantation in children. The V and J ends lost 5 bases and 3 bases respectively, with 17 bases between them. CDR3 length equals 14 residues. The V gene's germline CDR1 is DFQATT and CDR2 SNEGSKA (reference sequence). Study-wide points: Reportedly, roughly two months post-transplant, alpha-beta T cells arose from several hundred expanded graft clones. The authors attributed T-cell counts and diversity one year after transplant mostly to newly produced T cells.

The rearrangement uses TRBV20-1 and TRBJ2-7, with D perhaps TRBD1 (6 bases). The sample in question was peripheral blood, obtained 180 days after TCRalphabeta/CD19-depleted stem cell transplant. The TCR comes from a male patient aged 2 to 10 who had a stem cell transplant for chronic granulomatous disease, so the T cells may come from the graft donor. The CDR3 loop reads CSAPAGRGIYEQYF. The CDR3 DNA is TGCAGTGCTCCGGCGGGCAGGGGTATCTACGAGCAGTACTTC.